This T cell receptor beta chain was sequenced during a study of shared clonotypes between healthy human individuals. V lost 3 bases to trimming and J lost 1 base, with 12 bases between them. Germline V gives CDR1 MNHEY, CDR2 SMNVEV (reference sequence). CDR3 size: 15 residues. Assay: immunoSEQ multiplex PCR; the TCRdb copy retains only in-frame clones and omits some. Counted here are over a million clones, 78% occurring once; the ten biggest clones make up 0.5% to 0.65%. This chain uses TRBV27 with TRBJ1-1; D might be TRBD1 (6 bases). The sequence was obtained from a man younger than 30 in good health. Some clones in this sample may be carry-over from other donors' samples. Material: memory CD4+ T cells from PBMCs. The subset denotes: CD45RA-negative fraction. The CDR3 sequence: CASSLDWGANTEAFF. CDR3 bases: TGTGCCAGCAGTTTGGATTGGGGGGCGAACACTGAAGCTTTCTTT.